This T cell receptor (beta chain) was obtained from a study of control samples from healthy donors and cancer patients. Measured with immunoSEQ multiplex PCR; TCRdb has only the in-frame clones, and not every one. The sample has about 130,000 clones, 85% to 95% seen once. The CDR3 has 13 amino acids. Germline CDR1 and CDR2: MDHEN and SYDVKM. With 2 bases clipped from V and 6 bases from J, the junction kept 3 bases outside the gene matches. The TCR comes from a man between 25 and 39 years old in good health. What was sequenced was blood. The V and J genes are TRBV28 and TRBJ1-1, with 7 bases aligning to TRBD1. The CDR3 sequence: CASSLTGDPEAFF. Written as DNA, the CDR3 is TGTGCCAGCAGTTTAACAGGGGACCCTGAAGCTTTCTTT.